This passage covers 29 T cell receptor beta chains from one sample sequenced in a study of cytomegalovirus exposure and HLA in healthy donors. In the PCR, 60 Vbeta and 13 Jbeta primers were used. Clones were read by immunoSEQ multiplex PCR, and TCRdb kept only the in-frame ones, dropping some. The sample holds more than 85,000 clones, around 15% seen once. Specimen: PBMCs. These receptors originate from a female donor in good health and CMV-seronegative.

This clone came up once. Other DNA sequences in this specimen translate into the identical CDR3. The V gene is TRBV15, the J gene TRBJ2-5; 9 nucleotides align to TRBD1. In germline, CDR1 is LNHNV, CDR2 YYDKDF (reference sequence). This CDR3 has 16 amino acids. J was trimmed by 5 bases and V by 0 bases; bases with no gene match: 7. This chain's CDR3 is CATSRDRGQGRETQYF. The CDR3 nucleotides are TGTGCCACCAGCAGAGATCGCGGACAGGGGCGGGAGACCCAGTACTTC.

J is TRBJ2-7 and V is TRBV5-1, with 7 positions matching TRBD1. Germline V gene lookup returns CDR1 SGHRS and CDR2 YFSETQ. The junction had 4 bases not matched to a gene; V was cut back by 1 base and J by 3 bases. The CDR3 length is 14 residues. The CDR3 reads CASSLSQGVYEQYF. DNA of the CDR3: TGCGCCAGCAGCTTGTCGCAGGGGGTCTACGAGCAGTACTTC.

CDR3 sequence: CACSGVGSEAFF. The CDR3, as DNA: TGTGCCTGCTCAGGGGTTGGGTCTGAAGCTTTCTTT. The V gene is TRBV6-6, the J gene TRBJ1-1, with D possibly TRBD1 on 6 matching bases. The V end lost 11 bases, the J end lost 6 bases, and 16 bases lay between the germline ends. The germline V gene has CDR1 MNHNY and CDR2 SVGAGI (reference sequence). The CDR3 length is 12 residues.

This clone was detected only a few times. The CDR3 loop reads CASSIQGRLNTEAFF. In DNA form, the CDR3 reads TGTGCCAGTAGTATTCAGGGCCGACTGAACACTGAAGCTTTCTTT. The chain links TRBV19 to TRBJ1-1, with D possibly being TRBD1 (5 bases). Trimming left V 3 bases short and J 0 bases short, with 11 bases between. The CDR3 extends over 15 amino acids. CDR1 is LNHDA, CDR2 SQIVND, per germline (reference sequence). Full variable domain (remainder filled in from reference TRBV19 and TRBJ1-1): DGGITQSPKYLFRKEGQNVTLSCEQNLNHDAMYWYRQDPGQGLRLIYYSQIVNDFQKGDIAEGYSVSREKKESFPLTVTSAQKNPTAFYLCASSIQGRLNTEAFFGQGTRLTVV.

This clone occurred a few times. The chain couples TRBV28 to TRBJ1-4, with 8 positions matching TRBD1. The CDR3 loop spans 16 amino acids. CDR1 and CDR2 (germline): MDHEN, SYDVKM. Unmatched junction bases numbered 9, after V lost 1 base and J lost 8 bases. The CDR3 region has the DNA TGTGCCAGCAGTTTATATCGGACAGGGATGGGAGAAAAACTGTTTTTT. This gives the protein CASSLYRTGMGEKLFF. The whole variable domain, remainder taken from reference TRBV28 and TRBJ1-4, is DVKVTQSSRYLVKRTGEKVFLECVQDMDHENMFWYRQDPGLGLRLIYFSYDVKMKEKGDIPEGYSVSREKKERFSLILESASTNQTSMYLCASSLYRTGMGEKLFFGSGTQLSVL.

The chain employs TRBV29-1 and TRBJ1-1; TRBD1 aligns across 8 bases. With V trimmed by 3 bases and J by 8 bases, 8 bases remained unmatched. The V gene's germline CDR1 is SQVTM and CDR2 ANQGSEA. CDR3 length equals 13 residues. The CDR3 loop is CSVDRGQGREAFF. The CDR3, as DNA: TGCAGCGTTGATAGAGGACAGGGACGAGAAGCTTTCTTT.

The chain recombines TRBV2 with TRBJ2-1, with 7 bases identical to TRBD2. The CDR3 loop spans 15 amino acids. Germline V gene data show CDR1 as SNHLY and CDR2 as FYNNEI. V shed 2 bases, J shed 4 bases, and the junction held 5 bases outside the gene matches. The DNA of the CDR3 is TGTGCCAGCAGTGAATCGCTAGCGGCTTACAATGAGCAGTTCTTC. Translated, it gives CASSESLAAYNEQFF.

The CDR3 DNA is TGTGCCGGTAAGAGCGGGGGCACAGATACGCAGTATTTT. This encodes CAGKSGGTDTQYF. The gene calls are TRBV19 and TRBJ2-3, with 7 positions matching TRBD2. Trimming removed 11 bases from V and 1 base from J; junction bases left unmatched: 6. This CDR3 is built from 13 residues. Germline-derived CDR1 and CDR2 are LNHDA and SQIVND (reference sequence).

The V and J genes are TRBV7-9 and TRBJ2-5; 8 bases are a match to TRBD2. CDR1 is SEHNR and CDR2 is FQNEAQ in the germline V gene (reference sequence). J lost 5 bases, V lost 1 base, and 6 bases had no gene match. This CDR3 is 15 amino acids long. The CDR3 DNA reads as TGTGCCAGCAGCTTAGGGAGCGGGAGAGGTGAGACCCAGTACTTC. Amino acid sequence: CASSLGSGRGETQYF.

This rearrangement joins TRBV9 to TRBJ2-1; 8 bases agree with TRBD2. Per the germline V gene, CDR1 is SGDLS and CDR2 is YYNGEE. With 1 base clipped from V and 0 bases from J, the junction kept 3 bases outside the gene matches. This CDR3 is 16 amino acids long. The CDR3 protein is CASSVSGGASYNEQFF. DNA for the CDR3: TGTGCCAGCAGCGTATCGGGAGGGGCCTCCTACAATGAGCAGTTCTTC.

The gene calls are TRBV6-5 and TRBJ1-5, with 7 bases aligning to TRBD1. Unmatched junction bases numbered 7, after V lost 6 bases and J lost 8 bases. Germline V gene sequence: CDR1 MNHEY, CDR2 SVGAGI. The CDR3 consists of 13 residues. The CDR3 loop is CASRGTASEPQHF. The DNA for the CDR3 is TGTGCCAGCAGGGGGACAGCATCGGAGCCCCAGCATTTT.

This chain connects TRBV5-1 to TRBJ1-1; 8 bases map to TRBD1. This CDR3 has 13 amino acids. V shed 2 bases and J 6 bases; nucleotides not matched to a gene: 3. CDR1 is SGHRS and CDR2 is YFSETQ in the germline V gene. CDR3 DNA: TGCGCCAGCAGCTTACAGGGGGGTCCTGAAGCTTTCTTT. Translated: CASSLQGGPEAFF.

The chain is built from TRBV30 and TRBJ2-7; maybe TRBD2 (6 bases). The CDR3 is 14 amino acids. The germline CDR1 and CDR2 sequences are GTSNPN and SVGIG (reference sequence). V was cut by 0 bases and J by 5 bases, with 14 bases left in between. The CDR3 DNA reads TGTGCCTGGAGTGTGGGGACGGGGGTCGACGAGCAGTACTTC. Translating gives CAWSVGTGVDEQYF.

V and J are TRBV7-4 and TRBJ1-1; 7 positions match TRBD1. Germline CDR1 reads SGHVT; CDR2 reads SQSDAQ. After removal of 2 bases from V and 0 bases from J, the junction contained 15 bases not matched to a gene. CDR3 length equals 19 residues. The CDR3 nucleotides are TGTGCCAGCAGCTTAAGGGACAGCAACATACCCATAATGAACACTGAAGCTTTCTTT. It codes for CASSLRDSNIPIMNTEAFF.

The J gene is TRBJ2-1, the V gene TRBV7-9, with TRBD1 as a possible D gene (5 bases). V was clipped by 1 base and J by 8 bases, with 12 bases between them. There are 14 residues in the CDR3. CDR1 SEHNR and CDR2 FQNEAQ come from the germline V gene (reference sequence). CDR3 residues: CASSLGQGPYEQFF. CDR3 DNA: TGTGCCAGCAGCTTAGGTCAGGGTCCCTATGAGCAGTTCTTC.

This clone was detected only a few times. The V call is TRBV6-5, the J call TRBJ2-5; maybe TRBD2 (5 bases). In germline, CDR1 is MNHEY, CDR2 SVGAGI. This CDR3 contains 13 residues. The ends were cut back, 2 bases at V and 8 bases at J, with 12 bases in the middle. CDR3 DNA sequence: TGTGCCAGCAGTTACGGGAGAGCCCGAACCCAGTACTTC. It is translated as CASSYGRARTQYF.

V and J are TRBV30 and TRBJ1-1; 8 bases line up with TRBD1. Germline trimming cut 4 bases from V and 4 bases from J; bases unmatched to any gene: 14. The CDR3 loop spans 16 amino acids. CDR1 and CDR2 from the germline V gene are GTSNPN and SVGIG (reference sequence). CDR3 residues: CAWTGGASGSRTEAFF. DNA of the CDR3: TGTGCCTGGACAGGGGGCGCATCAGGGTCTCGCACTGAAGCTTTCTTT.

This chain's CDR3 is CASSSPTSGNEQFF. The CDR3 coding sequence is TGTGCCAGCAGTTCCCCGACTAGCGGTAATGAGCAGTTCTTC. The chain links TRBV27 to TRBJ2-1, with 9 bases matching TRBD2. CDR1 is MNHEY, CDR2 SMNVEV, per germline (reference sequence). J was trimmed by 7 bases and V by 4 bases; bases with no gene match: 5. The CDR3 has 14 residues.

The chain is built from TRBV14 and TRBJ2-7; D is unresolved. CDR3 length: 15 residues. CDR1 SGHDN and CDR2 FVKESK come from the germline V gene. V dropped 1 base and J dropped 0 bases, with 10 bases sitting between them. CDR3 in DNA: TGTGCCAGCAGCCAAGTGAAATCGGGCTCCTACGAGCAGTACTTC. Protein sequence: CASSQVKSGSYEQYF.

The table lists this clone with a few counts. The CDR3 here is CASTPAGRETQYF. The CDR3 DNA reads as TGTGCCAGCACCCCAGCGGGGCGTGAGACCCAGTACTTC. The rearrangement joins TRBV21-1 to TRBJ2-5; the table's D call of TRBD2 was not tested on the DNA. TRBV21-1 is annotated as a pseudogene. This CDR3 region has 13 residues.

The genes are TRBV6-1 and TRBJ1-2; TRBD1 is a possible D gene (5 bases). V shed 0 bases and J shed 0 bases, with 11 bases lying between them. Germline V gene sequence: CDR1 MNHNS, CDR2 SASEGT. This CDR3 contains 16 residues. The CDR3 DNA reads TGTGCCAGCAGTGAAGCTGGGGCAGCCTCTAACTATGGCTACACCTTC. As protein: CASSEAGAASNYGYTF.

The chain couples TRBV15 to TRBJ2-5; 7 nucleotides align to TRBD1. The germline CDR1 and CDR2 sequences are LNHNV and YYDKDF (reference sequence). V lost 7 bases and J lost 2; bases outside the gene matches: 7. The length of the CDR3 is 14 residues. DNA for the CDR3: TGTGCCACCAACGCTGGCAGGGGGCAAGAGACCCAGTACTTC. Protein: CATNAGRGQETQYF.

The chain is built from TRBV7-6 and TRBJ1-1; D is undetermined. V lost 5 bases and J 7 bases, leaving 17 bases between the germline ends. Germline assignment: CDR1 SGHVS and CDR2 FNYEAQ. The CDR3 length is 14 residues. In nucleotides, the CDR3 is TGTGCCAGCAGCCCTCAGACACGGTGGGTTGAAGCTTTCTTT. The encoded protein is CASSPQTRWVEAFF.

The J gene is TRBJ2-2, the V gene TRBV7-3, with 10 bases matching TRBD1. Trimming cost V 5 bases and J 4 bases; bases outside gene matches: 4. The CDR3 loop spans 15 amino acids. Germline CDR1 reads SGHTA; CDR2 reads FQGTGA. The CDR3 loop reads CASSPRTGGTGELFF. The CDR3 DNA follows: TGTGCCAGCAGCCCGAGGACAGGGGGCACCGGGGAGCTGTTTTTT.

This clone was picked up a small number of times. This chain connects TRBV6-6 to TRBJ1-1; D call uncertain. The CDR3 consists of 15 residues. CDR1 and CDR2 from the germline V gene are MNHNY and SVGAGI (reference sequence). V lost 4 bases to trimming and J lost 4 bases, with 16 bases between them. CDR3 nucleotide sequence: TGTGCCAGCAGTTCCCGCAACGCGGGAGGCACTGAAGCTTTCTTT. This translates into CASSSRNAGGTEAFF.

The chain employs TRBV16 and TRBJ2-7, with 9 bases fitting TRBD1. V was pared by 4 bases and J by 1 base, with 5 bases of the junction left unmatched. The V gene's germline CDR1 is KGHSY and CDR2 FQNENV. The CDR3 is made up of 15 amino acids. The CDR3 nucleotides are TGTGCCAGCAGCCGCCGGGACAGGGCATCCTACGAGCAGTACTTC. Amino acid sequence: CASSRRDRASYEQYF.

The rearrangement uses TRBV5-4 and TRBJ2-1; a weak D match, TRBD2 (5 bases). Germline CDR1 reads SGHNT; CDR2 reads YYREEE (reference sequence). The CDR3 loop spans 13 amino acids. Trimming took off 4 bases at V and 7 bases at J, with 12 bases between the two ends. The CDR3 here is CASSSGGGNEQFF. CDR3 in DNA: TGTGCCAGCAGCAGCGGCGGAGGAAATGAGCAGTTCTTC. The variable domain in full, completed from reference TRBV5-4 and TRBJ2-1, reads ETGVTQSPTHLIKTRGQQVTLRCSSQSGHNTVSWYQQALGQGPQFIFQYYREEENGRGNFPPRFSGLQFPNYSSELNVNALELDDSALYLCASSSGGGNEQFFGPGTRLTVL.

This clone appeared once. This rearrangement joins TRBV7-9 to TRBJ2-5; tentatively, D is TRBD2 (7 bases). Germline V gives CDR1 SEHNR, CDR2 FQNEAQ (reference sequence). Trimming cost V 4 bases and J 2 bases, with 11 bases left between them. CDR3 length: 14 residues. CDR3: CASSYAGAQETQYF. CDR3 DNA sequence: TGTGCCAGCAGCTATGCGGGGGCACAAGAGACCCAGTACTTC.

The V and J genes are TRBV5-1 and TRBJ2-2; perhaps TRBD1 as D (6 bases). Trimming removed 0 bases at V and 3 bases at J, with 9 bases between. The CDR3 totals 15 residues. Germline CDR1 is SGHRS and CDR2 is YFSETQ. The CDR3 DNA reads TGCGCCAGCAGCTTGGCAGGGGATCACACCGGGGAGCTGTTTTTT. Encoded protein: CASSLAGDHTGELFF. The variable domain in full, completed from reference TRBV5-1 and TRBJ2-2, reads KAGVTQTPRYLIKTRGQQVTLSCSPISGHRSVSWYQQTPGQGLQFLFEYFSETQRNKGNFPGRFSGRQFSNSRSEMNVSTLELGDSALYLCASSLAGDHTGELFFGEGSRLTVL.